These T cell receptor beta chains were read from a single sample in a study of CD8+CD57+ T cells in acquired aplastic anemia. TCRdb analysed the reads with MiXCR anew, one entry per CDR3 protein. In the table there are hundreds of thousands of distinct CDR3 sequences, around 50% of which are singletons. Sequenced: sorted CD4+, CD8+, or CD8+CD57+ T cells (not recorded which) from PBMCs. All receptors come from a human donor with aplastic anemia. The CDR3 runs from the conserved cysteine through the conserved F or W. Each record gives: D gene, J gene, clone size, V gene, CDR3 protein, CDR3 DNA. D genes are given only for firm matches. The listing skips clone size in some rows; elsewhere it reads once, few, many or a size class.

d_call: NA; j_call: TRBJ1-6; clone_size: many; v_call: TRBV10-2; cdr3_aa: CASSVGSTRGNSPLHF; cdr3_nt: TGCGCCAGCAGTGTGGGGAGCACTAGGGGGAATTCACCCCTCCACTTT
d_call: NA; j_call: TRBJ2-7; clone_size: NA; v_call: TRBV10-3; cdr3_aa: CATGDRSNSYEQYF; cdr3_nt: TGTGCCACCGGAGACAGATCAAACTCCTACGAGCAGTACTTC
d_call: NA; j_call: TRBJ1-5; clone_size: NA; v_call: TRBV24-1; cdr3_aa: CATSVLVELQAQHF; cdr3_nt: TGTGCCACCAGTGTCCTAGTCGAATTACAGGCCCAGCATTTT
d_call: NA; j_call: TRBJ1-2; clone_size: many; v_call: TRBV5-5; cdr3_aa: CASSWWKLYYGYTF; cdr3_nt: TGTGCCAGCAGCTGGTGGAAATTGTACTATGGCTACACCTTC
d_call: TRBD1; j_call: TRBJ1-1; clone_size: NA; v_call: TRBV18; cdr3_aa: CASSFAGGIDTEAFF; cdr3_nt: TGTGCCAGCTCATTCGCAGGGGGTATCGACACTGAAGCTTTCTTT
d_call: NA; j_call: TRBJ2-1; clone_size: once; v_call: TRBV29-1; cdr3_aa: CSVVGASYNEQFF; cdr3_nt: TGCAGCGTTGTCGGGGCCTCCTACAATGAGCAGTTCTTC
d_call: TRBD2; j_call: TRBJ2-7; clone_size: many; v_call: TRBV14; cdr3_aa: CASTLGRGILSGEQYF; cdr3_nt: TGTGCCAGCACGCTCGGGAGGGGCATTCTCTCTGGGGAGCAGTACTTC
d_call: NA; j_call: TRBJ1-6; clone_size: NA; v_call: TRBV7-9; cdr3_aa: CASSLSGGVHNSPLHF; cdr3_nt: TGTGCCAGCAGCTTGTCTGGGGGCGTCCATAATTCACCCCTCCACTTT
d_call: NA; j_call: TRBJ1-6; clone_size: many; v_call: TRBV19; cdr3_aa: CASSIPFSGEGNSSPLHF; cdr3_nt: TGTGCCAGTAGTATTCCCTTTTCGGGGGAGGGGAACTCGTCACCCCTCCACTTT
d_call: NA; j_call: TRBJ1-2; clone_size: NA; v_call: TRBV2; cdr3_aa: CASSDLGRSGYTF; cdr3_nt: TGTGCCAGCAGTGACCTGGGGAGAAGCGGCTACACCTTC
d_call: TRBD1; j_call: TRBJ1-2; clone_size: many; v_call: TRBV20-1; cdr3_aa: CSAETGPDRGRRYGYTF; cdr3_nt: TGCAGTGCTGAAACCGGACCCGACAGGGGGCGCCGCTATGGCTACACCTTC
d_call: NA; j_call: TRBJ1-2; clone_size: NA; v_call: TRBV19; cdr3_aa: CTSSTGSRGYTF; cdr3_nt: TGTACCAGTAGTACAGGGTCTCGGGGCTACACCTTC
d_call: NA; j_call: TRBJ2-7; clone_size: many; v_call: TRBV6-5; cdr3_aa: CASSYGSAASYEQYF; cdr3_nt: TGTGCCAGCAGTTACGGTTCAGCAGCGTCCTACGAGCAGTACTTC
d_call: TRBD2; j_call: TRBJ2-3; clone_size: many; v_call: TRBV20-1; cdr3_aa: CSAARSSGAAPGTDTQYF; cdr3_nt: TGCAGTGCTGCCCGCTCAAGCGGGGCGGCCCCGGGGACAGATACGCAGTATTTT
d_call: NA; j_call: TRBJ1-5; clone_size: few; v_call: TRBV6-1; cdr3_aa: CASRTGGTLQPQHF; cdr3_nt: TGTGCCAGCAGAACGGGCGGCACACTCCAGCCCCAGCATTTT
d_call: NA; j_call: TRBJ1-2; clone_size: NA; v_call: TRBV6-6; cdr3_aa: CASSYSPGRELYGYTF; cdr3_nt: TGTGCCAGCAGTTACTCTCCAGGGAGGGAGCTCTATGGCTACACCTTC
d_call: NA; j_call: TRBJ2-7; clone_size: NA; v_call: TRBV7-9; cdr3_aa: CASSPRSSYEQYF; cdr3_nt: TGTGCCAGCAGCCCGAGGAGCTCCTACGAGCAGTACTTC
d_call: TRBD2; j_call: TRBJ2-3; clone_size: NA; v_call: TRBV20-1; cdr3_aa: CSARPQREGLKDTQYF; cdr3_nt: TGCAGTGCTCGCCCCCAGCGGGAGGGCCTAAAAGATACGCAGTATTTT
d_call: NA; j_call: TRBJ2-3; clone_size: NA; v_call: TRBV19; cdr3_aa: CASSIDPSSGTDTQYF; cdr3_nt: TGTGCCAGTAGTATAGATCCGTCTAGCGGCACAGATACGCAGTATTTT
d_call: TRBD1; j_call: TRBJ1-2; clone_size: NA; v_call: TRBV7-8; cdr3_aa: CASRTPGQSLNYGYTF; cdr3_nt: TGTGCCAGCAGGACGCCGGGACAGTCGCTTAACTATGGCTACACCTTC
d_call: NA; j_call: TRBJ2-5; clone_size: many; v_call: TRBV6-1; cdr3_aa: CASSPTQGRETQYF; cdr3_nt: TGTGCCAGCAGTCCCACCCAGGGTCGGGAGACCCAGTACTTC
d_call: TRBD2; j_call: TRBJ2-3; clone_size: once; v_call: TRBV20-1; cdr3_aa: CSARGTSGGATDTQYF; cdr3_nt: TGCAGTGCCCGGGGGACTAGCGGGGGGGCCACAGATACGCAGTATTTT
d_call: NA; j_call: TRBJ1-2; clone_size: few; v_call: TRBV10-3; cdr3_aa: CAITNQGGQVTYGYTF; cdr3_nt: TGTGCCATCACTAACCAGGGCGGGCAGGTGACTTATGGCTACACCTTC
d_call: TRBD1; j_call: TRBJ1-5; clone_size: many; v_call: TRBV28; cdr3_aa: CASSLRGLLPQHF; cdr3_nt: TGTGCCAGCAGTTTGAGGGGGCTTTTGCCCCAGCATTTT
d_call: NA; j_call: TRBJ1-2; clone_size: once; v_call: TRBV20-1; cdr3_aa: CSARLHGGTYGYTF; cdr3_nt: TGCAGTGCTAGACTCCACGGGGGGACCTATGGCTACACCTTC
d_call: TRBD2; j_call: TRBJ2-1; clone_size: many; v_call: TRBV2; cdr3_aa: CASTAGLEQFF; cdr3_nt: TGTGCCAGCACGGCGGGACTAGAGCAGTTCTTC
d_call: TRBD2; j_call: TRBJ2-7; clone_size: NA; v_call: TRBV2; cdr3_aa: CASSRLAGEAYEQYF; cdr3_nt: TGTGCCAGCAGTCGACTAGCGGGAGAAGCCTACGAGCAGTACTTC
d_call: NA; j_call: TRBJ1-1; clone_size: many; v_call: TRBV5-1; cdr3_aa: CASSEQGGNTEAFF; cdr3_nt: TGCGCCAGCAGCGAACAGGGAGGGAACACTGAAGCTTTCTTT
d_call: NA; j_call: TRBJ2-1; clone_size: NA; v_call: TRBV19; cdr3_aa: CASSQQGGPWFF; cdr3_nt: TGTGCCAGTAGTCAACAGGGGGGGCCCTGGTTCTTC
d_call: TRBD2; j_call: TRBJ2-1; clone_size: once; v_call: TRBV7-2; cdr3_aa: CASSPRLAVYNEQFF; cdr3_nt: TGTGCCAGCAGCCCACGACTAGCGGTCTACAATGAGCAGTTCTTC
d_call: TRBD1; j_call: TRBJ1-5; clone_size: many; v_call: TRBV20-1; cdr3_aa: CSARGRGSQPQHF; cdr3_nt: TGCAGTGCTAGAGGCAGGGGGAGTCAGCCCCAGCATTTT
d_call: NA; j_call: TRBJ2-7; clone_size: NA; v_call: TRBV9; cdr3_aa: CASSVHLDNEQYF; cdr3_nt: TGTGCCAGCAGCGTCCACCTCGACAACGAGCAGTACTTC
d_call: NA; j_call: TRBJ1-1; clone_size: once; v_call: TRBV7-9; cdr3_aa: CASSFRRVRNTVAFF; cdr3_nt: TGTGCCAGCAGCTTTCGGAGGGTACGGAACACTGTAGCTTTCTTT
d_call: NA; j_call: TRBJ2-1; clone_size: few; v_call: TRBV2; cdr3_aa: CASTVSGNEQFF; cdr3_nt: TGTGCCAGCACCGTCTCGGGTAATGAGCAGTTCTTC
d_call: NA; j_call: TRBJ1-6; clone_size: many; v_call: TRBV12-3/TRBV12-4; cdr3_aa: CASRPGVRAPLHF; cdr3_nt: TGTGCCAGCAGACCCGGAGTGCGAGCACCCCTCCACTTT
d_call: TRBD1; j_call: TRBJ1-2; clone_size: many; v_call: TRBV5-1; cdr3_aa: CASSWGQGIANYGYTF; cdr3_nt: TGCGCCAGCAGCTGGGGACAGGGAATAGCTAACTATGGCTACACCTTC
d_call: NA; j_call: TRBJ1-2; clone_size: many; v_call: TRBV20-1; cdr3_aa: CSAPRFGNYGYTF; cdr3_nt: TGCAGTGCCCCCCGATTCGGGAACTATGGCTACACCTTC
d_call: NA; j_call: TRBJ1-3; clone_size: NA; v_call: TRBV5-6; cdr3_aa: CASSLPVSGNTIYF; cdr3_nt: TGTGCCAGCAGCTTGCCAGTATCTGGAAACACCATATATTTT
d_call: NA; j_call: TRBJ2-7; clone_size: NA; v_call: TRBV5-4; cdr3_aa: CASRIAGSSYEQYF; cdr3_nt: TGTGCCAGCAGGATTGCAGGGAGCTCCTACGAGCAGTACTTC
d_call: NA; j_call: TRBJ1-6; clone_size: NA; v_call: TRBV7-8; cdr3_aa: CASSPQGTASWSSPLHF; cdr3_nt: TGTGCCAGCAGCCCGCAGGGGACGGCATCATGGAGTTCACCCCTCCACTTT
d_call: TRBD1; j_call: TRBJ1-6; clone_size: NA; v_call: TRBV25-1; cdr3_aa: CASSETRTGPNSPLHF; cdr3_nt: TGTGCCAGCAGTGAAACAAGGACAGGCCCCAATTCACCCCTCCACTTT
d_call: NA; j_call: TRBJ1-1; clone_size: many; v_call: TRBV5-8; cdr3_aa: CASSLSGRANTEAFF; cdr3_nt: TGTGCCAGCAGCCTCTCCGGACGGGCCAACACTGAAGCTTTCTTT
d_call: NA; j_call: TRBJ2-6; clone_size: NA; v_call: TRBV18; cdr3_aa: CASSPADSGANVLTF; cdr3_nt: TGTGCCAGCTCACCGGCGGACTCTGGGGCCAACGTCCTGACTTTC
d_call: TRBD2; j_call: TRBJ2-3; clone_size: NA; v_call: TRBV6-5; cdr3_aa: CASSLAGGPYEQYF; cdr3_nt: TGTGCCAGCAGTCTAGCGGGGGGGCCCTATGAGCAGTATTTT
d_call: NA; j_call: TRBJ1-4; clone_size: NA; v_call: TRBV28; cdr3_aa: CASGLPREKLFF; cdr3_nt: TGTGCCAGCGGTTTGCCTCGTGAAAAACTGTTTTTT
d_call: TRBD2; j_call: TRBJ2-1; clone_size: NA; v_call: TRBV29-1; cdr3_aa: CSVDLTSGRNEQFF; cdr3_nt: TGCAGCGTTGATTTAACTAGCGGGAGGAATGAGCAGTTCTTC
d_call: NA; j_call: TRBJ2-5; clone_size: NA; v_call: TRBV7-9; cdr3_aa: CASSYQLATQYF; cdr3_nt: TGTGCCAGCAGTTACCAACTAGCGACCCAGTACTTC
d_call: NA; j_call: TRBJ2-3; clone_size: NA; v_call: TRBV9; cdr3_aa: CASSLTLEARQDTQYF; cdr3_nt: TGTGCCAGCAGCCTTACGCTAGAGGCCCGGCAAGATACGCAGTATTTT
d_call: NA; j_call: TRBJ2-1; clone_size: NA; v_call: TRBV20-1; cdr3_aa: CSAGDYNEQFF; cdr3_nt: TGCAGTGCGGGCGACTACAATGAGCAGTTCTTC
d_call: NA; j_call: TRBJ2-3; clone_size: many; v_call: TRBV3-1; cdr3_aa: CASSLDNTGTDTQYF; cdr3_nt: TGTGCCAGCAGCCTAGACAACACTGGGACAGATACGCAGTATTTT
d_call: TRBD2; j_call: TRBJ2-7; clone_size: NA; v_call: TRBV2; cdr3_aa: CASTTGGGSYERYF; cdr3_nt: TGTGCCAGCACCACGGGAGGGGGGTCGTACGAGCGGTACTTC
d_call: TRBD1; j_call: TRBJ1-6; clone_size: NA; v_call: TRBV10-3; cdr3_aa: CAISERDSLYNSPLHF; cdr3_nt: TGTGCCATCAGTGAGCGGGACAGCTTATATAATTCACCCCTCCACTTT
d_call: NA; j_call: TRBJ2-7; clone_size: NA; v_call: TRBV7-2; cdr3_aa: CASSLVQSYEQYF; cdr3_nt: TGTGCCAGCAGCTTAGTCCAGTCCTACGAGCAGTACTTC
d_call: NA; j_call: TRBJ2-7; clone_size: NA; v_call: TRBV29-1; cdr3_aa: CNVAWGGYYEQYF; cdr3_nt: TGCAACGTCGCCTGGGGCGGATACTACGAGCAGTACTTC
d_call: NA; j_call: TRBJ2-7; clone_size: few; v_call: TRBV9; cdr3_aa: CASSVAGQFDEQYF; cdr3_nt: TGTGCCAGCAGCGTAGCTGGGCAGTTCGACGAGCAGTACTTC
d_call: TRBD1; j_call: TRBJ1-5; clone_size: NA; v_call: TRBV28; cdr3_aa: CASSLVLQGANQPQHF; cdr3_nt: TGTGCCAGCAGTTTAGTACTCCAGGGGGCCAATCAGCCCCAGCATTTT
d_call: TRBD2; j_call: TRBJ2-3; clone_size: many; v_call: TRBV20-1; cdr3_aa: CSAQTSGGPRDTQYF; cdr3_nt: TGCAGTGCTCAGACTAGCGGGGGCCCCAGGGATACGCAGTATTTT
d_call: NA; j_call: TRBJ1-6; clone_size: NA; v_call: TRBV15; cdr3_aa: CATSRDMKENSPLHF; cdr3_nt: TGTGCCACCAGCAGAGATATGAAAGAAAATTCACCCCTCCACTTT